The rows below give T cell receptor beta chains drawn from one sample of a study of blood T cell repertoires in COVID-19. Here immunoSEQ multiplex PCR was the method, and the copy in TCRdb shows in-frame clones only, minus some. The sample yields some 89,000 clones, around nine tenths seen once. The sample taken for sequencing was peripheral blood. Receptors originate from a human donor in a cohort sampled during active COVID-19. CDR3s include the opening cysteine and the closing phenylalanine or tryptophan. The D gene is left open where the match is weak. Clone sizes are given selectively: once, few, many, or a class where the clone is expanded.

d_call clone_size j_call v_call cdr3_aa cdr3_nt
TRBD1 once TRBJ2-1 TRBV5-1 CASSLKSGGYNEQFF TGCGCCAGCAGCTTGAAGTCAGGGGGCTACAATGAGCAGTTCTTC
. . TRBJ2-7 TRBV27 CASRGFPSYEQYF TGTGCCAGTAGGGGGTTTCCCTCCTACGAGCAGTACTTC
TRBD2 . TRBJ2-7 TRBV29-1 CSATSSGGASVYEQYF TGCAGCGCGACATCTAGCGGGGGGGCCTCAGTCTACGAGCAGTACTTC
. . TRBJ1-1 TRBV7-9 CASSLVPTEAFF TGTGCCAGCAGCCTCGTTCCGACTGAAGCTTTCTTT
TRBD1 once TRBJ1-3 TRBV7-6 CASSQTGSGRKSSGNTIYF TGTGCCAGCAGCCAGACAGGGTCCGGGCGGAAGAGCTCTGGAAACACCATATATTTT
. . TRBJ1-2 TRBV3-1/TRBV3-2 CASSQGQVSNGYTF TGTGCCAGCAGCCAAGGACAGGTTTCAAATGGCTACACCTTC
TRBD1 . TRBJ1-5 TRBV19 CASSPWAPRGRGQPQHF TGTGCCAGTAGTCCCTGGGCCCCCAGGGGGCGAGGTCAGCCCCAGCATTTT
. once TRBJ2-3 TRBV5-1 CASSLLSTDTQYF TGCGCCAGCAGCCTTCTTAGCACAGATACGCAGTATTTT
TRBD2 . TRBJ2-5 TRBV5-1 CASSLAGDSGGQETQYF TGCGCCAGCAGCTTGGCCGGGGATAGCGGGGGCCAAGAGACCCAGTACTTC
TRBD2 . TRBJ2-3 TRBV5-1 CASSGGTSGNTDTQYF TGCGCCAGCAGCGGAGGGACTAGCGGGAACACAGATACGCAGTATTTT
TRBD1 few TRBJ2-7 TRBV4-1 CASSQPGQGNYEQYF TGCGCCAGCAGCCAACCCGGACAGGGGAACTACGAGCAGTACTTC
. . TRBJ2-5 TRBV9 CASSEGETQYF TGTGCCAGCAGCGAGGGGGAGACCCAGTACTTC
TRBD2 . TRBJ2-3 TRBV18 CASSPLGREPDTQYF TGTGCCAGCTCACCACTTGGGCGGGAGCCAGATACGCAGTATTTT
. . TRBJ1-1 TRBV30 CAWNNRDDTEAFF TGTGCCTGGAACAACAGGGATGACACTGAAGCTTTCTTT
TRBD1 . TRBJ1-2 TRBV5-5 CASSTGAGGNYGYTF TGTGCCAGCAGCACTGGGGCAGGGGGCAACTATGGCTACACCTTC
. . TRBJ1-1 TRBV7-9 CASSGQGSPTEAFF TGTGCCAGCAGCGGCCAGGGCAGTCCCACTGAAGCTTTCTTT
TRBD1 . TRBJ2-7 TRBV10-3 CAIRRTGGVYEQYF TGTGCCATCAGGAGGACAGGGGGCGTGTACGAGCAGTACTTC
TRBD2 . TRBJ2-1 TRBV20-1 CSASSHLAGGRGSSYNEQFF TGCAGTGCTAGTAGCCACTTAGCGGGAGGCCGAGGGAGCTCCTACAATGAGCAGTTCTTC
TRBD1 . TRBJ1-4 TRBV5-5 CASSGAWTGFEKLFF TGTGCCAGCAGCGGTGCGTGGACAGGGTTTGAAAAACTGTTTTTT
. . TRBJ2-7 TRBV6-1 CASSDNYEQYF TGTGCCAGCAGTGACAACTACGAGCAGTACTTC
TRBD2 . TRBJ2-7 TRBV7-9 CASSPGTRDSYEQYF TGTGCCAGCAGCCCCGGGACTAGGGACTCCTACGAGCAGTACTTC
TRBD2 . TRBJ2-1 TRBV9 CASSVDSGSSYNEQFF TGTGCCAGCAGCGTCGATAGCGGGAGCTCCTACAATGAGCAGTTCTTC
. . TRBJ1-2 TRBV24-1 CATSDSSNYGYTF TGTGCCACCAGTGATTCGTCCAACTATGGCTACACCTTC
TRBD1 . TRBJ1-1 TRBV14 CATDRTGAGDTEAFF TGTGCCACCGACCGGACAGGGGCGGGGGACACTGAAGCTTTCTTT
TRBD1 once TRBJ2-5 TRBV27 CASSVDRDEETQYF TGTGCCAGCAGTGTGGACAGGGATGAAGAGACCCAGTACTTC
. . TRBJ1-3 TRBV28 CASSILTGFGNTIYF TGTGCCAGCAGTATACTCACAGGGTTTGGAAACACCATATATTTT
. . TRBJ2-5 TRBV29-1 CSVRDGLTQYF TGCAGCGTTCGGGATGGGCTGACCCAGTACTTC
. . TRBJ2-2 TRBV5-5 CASSFLGGSSTGELFF TGTGCCAGCAGCTTTTTGGGAGGCTCGAGCACCGGGGAGCTGTTTTTT
TRBD1 . TRBJ1-2 TRBV5-8 CASSLEGASYGYTF TGTGCCAGCAGCTTGGAGGGGGCTAGCTATGGCTACACCTTC
TRBD2 . TRBJ2-7 TRBV9 CASSGGTSGPYEQYF TGTGCCAGCAGCGGCGGGACTAGCGGCCCCTACGAGCAGTACTTC
. . TRBJ1-3 TRBV2 CASSVGSSGNTIYF TGTGCCAGCAGTGTAGGGAGCTCTGGAAACACCATATATTTT
. . TRBJ1-1 TRBV7-9 CASSADSYTEAFF TGTGCCAGCAGCGCTGACAGCTACACTGAAGCTTTCTTT
. . TRBJ2-5 TRBV5-1 CASSLEGQKETQYF TGCGCCAGCAGCTTGGAAGGACAAAAAGAGACCCAGTACTTC
TRBD2 . TRBJ2-7 TRBV4-3 CASSQEILAGVYEQYF TGCGCCAGCAGCCAAGAAATACTAGCGGGAGTTTACGAGCAGTACTTC
TRBD2 . TRBJ2-5 TRBV14 CASSQPWGRAVETQYF TGTGCCAGCAGCCAACCTTGGGGGAGGGCCGTGGAGACCCAGTACTTC
. . TRBJ2-3 TRBV5-1 CASSLASQSTDTQYF TGCGCCAGCAGCTTGGCCTCGCAGAGCACAGATACGCAGTATTTT
TRBD1 once TRBJ2-2 TRBV27 CASSLKTGVNNGELFF TGTGCCAGCAGTTTGAAGACAGGGGTAAACAACGGGGAGCTGTTTTTT
. . TRBJ2-1 TRBV7-9 CASSSDKLDEQFF TGTGCCAGCAGCTCCGATAAATTAGATGAGCAGTTCTTC
TRBD1 . TRBJ1-1 TRBV6-5 CASSQGQGSWTFF TGTGCCAGCAGCCAGGGACAGGGTAGTTGGACTTTCTTT
. . TRBJ1-4 TRBV18 CASSPRARGSNEKLFF TGTGCCAGCTCACCACGGGCAAGGGGCAGCAATGAAAAACTGTTTTTT
. . TRBJ1-1 TRBV7-2 CASSPGSSPEAFF TGTGCCAGCAGCCCAGGGTCCAGCCCTGAAGCTTTCTTT
. . TRBJ2-7 TRBV5-4 CASSLKGPSSYEQYF TGTGCCAGCAGCTTGAAGGGGCCTAGCTCCTACGAGCAGTACTTC
TRBD2 . TRBJ2-2 TRBV30 CAWAFGGSFNTGELFF TGTGCCTGGGCCTTCGGCGGGAGTTTTAACACCGGGGAGCTGTTTTTT
TRBD1 . TRBJ1-5 TRBV7-3 CASSEYRGQPQHF TGTGCCAGCAGCGAATACAGGGGTCAGCCCCAGCATTTT
. . TRBJ1-3 TRBV18 CASSPGLGNTIYF TGTGCCAGCTCACCAGGGCTTGGAAACACCATATATTTT
. . TRBJ1-1 TRBV5-6 CASSSYLVTEAFF TGTGCCAGCAGCTCCTATTTAGTCACTGAAGCTTTCTTT
. few TRBJ1-6 TRBV2 CASSAREGNSPLHF TGTGCCAGCAGCGCCAGGGAGGGGAATTCACCCCTCCACTTT
. . TRBJ1-3 TRBV4-3 CASSGPSRGHNIVSGTIYF TGCGCCAGCAGCGGACCGTCCCGGGGACACAATATCGTCTCAGGCACCATATATTTT
TRBD1 . TRBJ1-1 TRBV9 CASSAGQGAWNTEAFF TGTGCCAGCAGCGCGGGACAGGGGGCCTGGAACACTGAAGCTTTCTTT
TRBD2 . TRBJ2-1 TRBV6-2/TRBV6-3 CASSYLTPGLAGLLGYNEQFF TGTGCCAGCAGTTACCTTACCCCCGGACTAGCGGGACTGCTTGGTTACAATGAGCAGTTCTTC
TRBD2 . TRBJ2-5 TRBV5-8 CASTAGGHQETQYF TGTGCCAGCACAGCGGGGGGGCACCAAGAGACCCAGTACTTC
TRBD1 once TRBJ2-1 TRBV7-9 CASSLKWDRGKDEQFF TGTGCCAGCAGCTTAAAATGGGACAGGGGAAAAGATGAGCAGTTCTTC
. . TRBJ2-1 TRBV3-1/TRBV3-2 CASSPRGGSGEQFF TGTGCCAGCAGCCCACGGGGTGGGAGCGGTGAGCAGTTCTTC
. . TRBJ1-2 TRBV25-1 CASSELLEGGTNYGYTF TGTGCCAGCAGTGAATTATTGGAGGGCGGAACTAACTATGGCTACACCTTC
TRBD1 . TRBJ2-7 TRBV4-3 CASSQEGTGDSYEQYF TGCGCCAGCAGCCAAGAGGGGACAGGGGACTCCTACGAGCAGTACTTC
TRBD1 once TRBJ1-1 TRBV28 CASNRGRFEAFF TGTGCCAGTAACAGGGGGCGATTTGAAGCTTTCTTT
. . TRBJ2-2 TRBV6-6 CASRRAGGNTGELFF TGTGCCAGCAGAAGAGCGGGTGGGAACACCGGGGAGCTGTTTTTT
TRBD1 . TRBJ1-4 TRBV5-1 CASSLPGGVNEKLFF TGCGCCAGCAGCTTGCCAGGGGGCGTTAATGAAAAACTGTTTTTT
TRBD1 . TRBJ2-2 TRBV12-5 CASGLVVGQGAYTGELFF TGTGCTAGTGGTTTGGTAGTAGGACAGGGGGCTTACACCGGGGAGCTGTTTTTT